These 32 T cell receptor beta chains were sequenced from one sample in a study of shared clonotypes between healthy human individuals. Here immunoSEQ multiplex PCR was the method, and the copy in TCRdb shows in-frame clones only, minus some. There are fewer than 850,000 clones in the sample; around 96% occur only once, and under 0.3% lies in the top ten. Cells designated naive CD8 were CD45RO-negative and were positively selected for CCR7, with terminally differentiated effector memory CD45RA+ cells excluded. Material: naive CD8+ T cells sorted from blood. The receptors derive from a man aged 25-45 years in good health.

This clone was detected once. V usage is TRBV19 and J usage is TRBJ2-7, with TRBD1 matching over 10 bases. The V and J ends lost 7 bases and 2 bases, in that order; junction bases with no gene match: 5. The CDR3 is made up of 14 amino acids. Germline assignment: CDR1 LNHDA and CDR2 SQIVND (reference sequence). DNA of the CDR3: TGTGCCAGTACCGCCGGGACAGGGGCCTACGAGCAGTACTTC. Translating gives CASTAGTGAYEQYF.

The rearrangement joins TRBV2 to TRBJ1-1; 8 bases fit TRBD1. The germline V gene encodes CDR1 SNHLY and CDR2 FYNNEI. This CDR3 has 15 amino acids. Trimming took 7 bases from V and 0 from J; bases not matched to a gene: 7. In DNA form, the CDR3 reads TGTGCCAGCAAGAGCAGGGGGCGTATGAACACTGAAGCTTTCTTT. Its protein is CASKSRGRMNTEAFF.

This chain connects TRBV29-1 to TRBJ2-7; tentatively, D is TRBD2 (5 bases). Between the trimmed V and J ends, which lost 4 bases and 1 base, there was a span of 11 bases. Per the germline V gene, CDR1 is SQVTM and CDR2 is ANQGSEA. The CDR3 has 13 residues. The CDR3 DNA reads TGCAGCGTTGTTCTAGAGGGATCCTACGAGCAGTACTTC. Encoded protein: CSVVLEGSYEQYF.

The rearrangement uses TRBV6-6 and TRBJ1-5, with a tentative D call TRBD1 (5 bases). The germline V and J ends were trimmed by 0 bases and 6 bases, with 15 bases remaining between them. Germline V gene lookup returns CDR1 MNHNY and CDR2 SVGAGI (reference sequence). The CDR3 is 16 amino acids. CDR3 amino acids: CASSYSLGEGTQPQHF. DNA for the CDR3: TGTGCCAGCAGTTACTCTCTGGGGGAGGGCACTCAGCCCCAGCATTTT.

The V and J genes are TRBV27 and TRBJ2-7; D gene unclear. In germline, CDR1 is MNHEY, CDR2 SMNVEV (reference sequence). V shed 0 bases and J shed 3 bases, with 9 bases lying between them. The CDR3 extends over 14 amino acids. CDR3 nucleotide sequence: TGTGCCAGCAGTTTATCGACGGGCCACTACGAGCAGTACTTC. This codes for CASSLSTGHYEQYF.

The chain's CDR3 is CASSLGFASGSISPNEQFF. The CDR3 nucleotides are TGTGCCAGCAGCTTAGGATTTGCTAGCGGGAGTATTTCTCCCAATGAGCAGTTCTTC. The chain links TRBV13 to TRBJ2-1, with 10 bases lining up with TRBD2. This CDR3 region has 19 residues. CDR1 and CDR2 (germline): PRHDT, FYEKMQ (reference sequence). V shed 0 bases, J shed 6 bases, and the junction held 14 bases outside the gene matches.

The rearrangement links TRBV27 to TRBJ1-2; weak D call: TRBD1 (5 bases). With 6 bases removed from V and 4 bases from J, the gap between germline ends came to 18 bases. The CDR3 is made up of 15 amino acids. CDR1 and CDR2 from the germline V gene are MNHEY and SMNVEV (reference sequence). This CDR3 reads CASSATLGVTYGYTF. Here the CDR3 DNA reads TGTGCCAGCAGCGCAACTCTAGGGGTTACCTATGGCTACACCTTC.

This chain links TRBV6-6 with TRBJ2-1; D gene ambiguous. Trimming pared 0 bases from V and 6 bases from J, leaving 12 bases between. CDR1 is MNHNY, CDR2 SVGAGI, per germline (reference sequence). This CDR3 spans 15 amino acids. The DNA for the CDR3 is TGTGCCAGCAGTTACTCCGCCCGACTTCCCAATGAGCAGTTCTTC. This codes for CASSYSARLPNEQFF.

This chain uses TRBV7-9 with TRBJ2-1, with D perhaps TRBD1 (6 bases). The CDR3 has 16 residues. Looked up from germline, CDR1 is SEHNR and CDR2 is FQNEAQ (reference sequence). V lost 4 bases to trimming and J lost 4 bases, with 17 bases between them. CDR3: CASSSGTPTPYNEQFF. CDR3 DNA sequence: TGTGCCAGCAGCTCCGGGACACCAACCCCGTACAATGAGCAGTTCTTC.

The rearrangement joins TRBV27 to TRBJ1-1; a weak D match, TRBD1 (5 bases). Trimming took off 6 bases at V and 1 base at J, with 12 bases between the two ends. This CDR3 has 14 residues. Germline assignment: CDR1 MNHEY and CDR2 SMNVEV (reference sequence). The CDR3 loop reads CASSIGARNTEAFF. The CDR3 DNA reads TGTGCCAGCAGCATCGGGGCGAGGAACACTGAAGCTTTCTTT.

The rearrangement joins TRBV19 to TRBJ2-7, with 8 bases that match TRBD2. Trimming removed 1 base from V and 5 bases from J; junction bases left unmatched: 10. The CDR3 is 16 residues long. Looked up from germline, CDR1 is LNHDA and CDR2 is SQIVND (reference sequence). CDR3 DNA: TGTGCCAGTAGTATAGGGAAGCGGGAGTTTCCTAACGAGCAGTACTTC. This encodes CASSIGKREFPNEQYF.

This sequence joins TRBV7-6 and TRBJ2-3; perhaps TRBD1 as D (5 bases). The germline CDR1 and CDR2 sequences are SGHVS and FNYEAQ. CDR3 length: 18 amino acids. Trimming took off 2 bases at V and 0 bases at J, with 18 bases between the two ends. DNA for the CDR3: TGTGCCAGCAGCTTACTAGTGACAGCGAGTACTAGCACAGATACGCAGTATTTT. Residues: CASSLLVTASTSTDTQYF.

The chain uses TRBV25-1 and TRBJ1-1, with D tentatively TRBD1 (6 bases). This CDR3 contains 17 residues. Germline loops: CDR1 MGHDK, CDR2 SYGVNS. Trimming pared 6 bases from V and 4 bases from J, leaving 24 bases between. The CDR3 spells CASSARGGGKGSTEAFF. CDR3 coding DNA: TGTGCCAGCAGCGCCCGTGGGGGCGGGAAAGGGAGCACTGAAGCTTTCTTT.

This rearrangement joins TRBV5-1 to TRBJ2-2, with D possibly matching TRBD2 (5 bases). CDR3 size: 13 residues. V shed 1 base and J shed 6 bases, with 7 bases lying between them. CDR1 is SGHRS and CDR2 is YFSETQ in the germline V gene. The CDR3 protein is CASSLPGAGELFF. The DNA for the CDR3 is TGCGCCAGCAGCTTGCCCGGGGCCGGGGAGCTGTTTTTT.

The rearrangement joins TRBV5-1 to TRBJ2-1; 9 bases line up with TRBD1. This CDR3 region has 16 residues. The germline V gene encodes CDR1 SGHRS and CDR2 YFSETQ. Trimming at V came to 1 base and at J to 4 bases, leaving 6 bases not matched to a gene. This CDR3 is CASSLSRDRAYNEQFF. The CDR3, as DNA: TGCGCCAGCAGCTTGTCACGGGACAGGGCTTACAATGAGCAGTTCTTC.

The rearrangement joins TRBV5-4 to TRBJ2-3; D may be TRBD2 (6 bases). The CDR3 has 15 amino acids. The V end lost 4 bases, the J end lost 2 bases, and 14 bases lay between the germline ends. The germline gives CDR1 SGHNT, CDR2 YYREEE (reference sequence). This CDR3 reads CASSHSGTYTDTQYF. The CDR3 bases are TGTGCCAGCAGCCATAGCGGAACATACACAGATACGCAGTATTTT.

The genes are TRBV4-1 and TRBJ2-3; 10 nucleotides match TRBD2. The CDR3 consists of 15 residues. CDR1 MGHRA and CDR2 YSYEKL come from the germline V gene. J gave up 4 bases and V 4 bases, and 5 bases lay outside the gene matches. CDR3 nucleotides: TGCGCCAGCAGCCCGCTCCTAGCGGGAGCAGATACGCAGTATTTT. Residues: CASSPLLAGADTQYF.

CDR3 DNA: TGCGCCAGCAGCCAAGATGGCGGGATCAACACTGAAGCTTTCTTT. It is translated as CASSQDGGINTEAFF. This chain links TRBV4-1 with TRBJ1-1; D gene uncertain. The CDR3 loop spans 15 amino acids. The germline V and J ends were trimmed by 0 bases and 2 bases, with 10 bases remaining between them. The V gene's germline CDR1 is MGHRA and CDR2 YSYEKL.

The rearrangement links TRBV7-8 to TRBJ2-1; 10 nucleotides line up with TRBD2. CDR1 SGHVS and CDR2 FQNEAQ come from the germline V gene. CDR3 length: 17 amino acids. Germline trimming cut 3 bases from V and 8 bases from J; bases unmatched to any gene: 13. The CDR3 DNA reads TGTGCCAGCAGCTTTTTCGGAGCGGGAGGGCTAATCGATGAGCAGTTCTTC. This translates into CASSFFGAGGLIDEQFF.

The J gene is TRBJ2-5, the V gene TRBV11-1; possibly TRBD2 for D (5 bases). The germline V gene encodes CDR1 SGHAT and CDR2 FQDESV (reference sequence). The CDR3 is 15 residues long. The V gene lost 1 base and the J gene lost 5 bases, with 14 bases spanning the gap. CDR3 sequence: CASSLERLAWETQYF. DNA of the CDR3: TGTGCCAGCAGCTTAGAGCGGTTAGCATGGGAGACCCAGTACTTC.

The V gene is TRBV6-1, the J gene TRBJ2-7; 10 bases are shared with TRBD2. CDR3 length equals 17 residues. Germline V lookup: CDR1 MNHNS, CDR2 SASEGT. V gave up 3 bases and J gave up 3 bases; unmatched junction bases: 11. The CDR3 reads CASSDRGLGLAVYEQYF. The CDR3 DNA reads TGTGCCAGCAGTGATCGTGGTCTAGGACTAGCGGTCTACGAGCAGTACTTC.

The gene calls are TRBV9 and TRBJ1-2; the D is unclear. From germline, CDR1 is SGDLS and CDR2 YYNGEE. Trimming left V 4 bases short and J 2 bases short, with 12 bases between. The CDR3 is 14 amino acids. In nucleotides, the CDR3 is TGTGCCAGCAGCCCCTCTGGCCTGAACTATGGCTACACCTTC. It codes for CASSPSGLNYGYTF.

The rearrangement joins TRBV27 to TRBJ1-5, with D perhaps TRBD1 (5 bases). V lost 4 bases, J lost 5 bases, and 18 bases lay in between. The CDR3 loop spans 16 amino acids. CDR1 MNHEY and CDR2 SMNVEV come from the germline V gene (reference sequence). The CDR3 protein is CASSYQKPGPHQPQHF. The CDR3 bases are TGTGCCAGCAGTTATCAAAAACCGGGACCCCATCAGCCCCAGCATTTT.

This chain joins TRBV9 and TRBJ2-3; D perhaps matches TRBD2 (6 bases). V lost 3 bases to trimming and J lost 0 bases, with 20 bases between them. The V gene's germline CDR1 is SGDLS and CDR2 YYNGEE. The CDR3 spans 18 residues. In DNA form, the CDR3 reads TGTGCCAGCAGCGCCCTTGGCACGACTAGGCAGAGCACAGATACGCAGTATTTT. Residues: CASSALGTTRQSTDTQYF.

The CDR3 coding sequence is TGTGCCAGTAGCCTCCCTAAATCGGGACAGGGTGGAAAACTGTTTTTT. The encoded protein is CASSLPKSGQGGKLFF. J is TRBJ1-4 and V is TRBV19; 9 nucleotides line up with TRBD1. The CDR3 runs 16 residues. The germline gives CDR1 LNHDA, CDR2 SQIVND (reference sequence). V gave up 6 bases and J gave up 10 bases; unmatched junction bases: 15.

J is TRBJ1-4 and V is TRBV5-1, with 11 bases matching TRBD1. Unmatched junction bases numbered 7, after V lost 3 bases and J lost 3 bases. CDR3 size: 17 residues. From germline, CDR1 is SGHRS and CDR2 YFSETQ. CDR3 sequence (DNA): TGCGCCAGCAGCTGGGGGACAGGGGGTCTTGCTAATGAAAAACTGTTTTTT. The encoded protein is CASSWGTGGLANEKLFF.

This sequence joins TRBV14 and TRBJ1-2; TRBD1 matches 9 bases. Germline CDR1 SGHDN, CDR2 FVKESK. The CDR3 loop spans 19 amino acids. With 2 bases clipped from V and 4 bases from J, the junction kept 17 bases outside the gene matches. Here the CDR3 DNA reads TGTGCCAGCAGCCAAAGAACACCGGGACAGGGCCTCGGGAGCTATGGCTACACCTTC. Amino acids: CASSQRTPGQGLGSYGYTF. The full variable domain, completed using reference TRBV14 and TRBJ1-2, is EAGVTQFPSHSVIEKGQTVTLRCDPISGHDNLYWYRRVMGKEIKFLLHFVKESKQDESGMPNNRFLAERTGGTYSTLKVQPAELEDSGVYFCASSQRTPGQGLGSYGYTFGSGTRLTVV.

This sequence joins TRBV7-9 and TRBJ2-5; D perhaps matches TRBD1 (6 bases). CDR3 length: 15 amino acids. Germline-derived CDR1 and CDR2 are SEHNR and FQNEAQ (reference sequence). V lost 5 bases and J 3 bases, leaving 16 bases between the germline ends. The CDR3 region is CASSPPPGDKETQYF. The CDR3 coding sequence is TGTGCCAGCAGCCCACCCCCAGGGGATAAAGAGACCCAGTACTTC.

The chain has TRBV29-1 and TRBJ2-7; a possible D gene is TRBD1 (5 bases). From germline, CDR1 is SQVTM and CDR2 ANQGSEA. The CDR3 runs 15 residues. Trimming removed 3 bases from V and 2 bases from J, with 17 bases in between. The CDR3 reads CSVERLEAGPYEQYF. CDR3 bases: TGCAGCGTTGAGCGATTGGAAGCAGGGCCCTACGAGCAGTACTTC.

The sample holds one count of this clone. The rearrangement links TRBV28 to TRBJ2-7, with 7 bases fitting TRBD2. CDR3 length: 16 residues. Trimming took 6 bases from V and 3 from J; bases not matched to a gene: 14. In germline, CDR1 is MDHEN, CDR2 SYDVKM. CDR3 DNA: TGTGCCAGCAGCCCGCCCCCGCGGGGGACCCTCTACGAGCAGTACTTC. It specifies CASSPPPRGTLYEQYF. Complete variable domain (other parts from reference TRBV28 and TRBJ2-7): DVKVTQSSRYLVKRTGEKVFLECVQDMDHENMFWYRQDPGLGLRLIYFSYDVKMKEKGDIPEGYSVSREKKERFSLILESASTNQTSMYLCASSPPPRGTLYEQYFGPGTRLTVT.

The chain is built from TRBV7-3 and TRBJ2-1, with D perhaps matching TRBD2 (5 bases). Per germline, CDR1 SGHTA and CDR2 FQGTGA. The CDR3 totals 19 residues. V lost 5 bases to trimming and J lost 5 bases, with 28 bases between them. CDR3 nucleotide sequence: TGTGCCAGCAGCCAAGAGGGTCCGGACGGGCCTACTACTAACAATGAGCAGTTCTTC. It yields the protein CASSQEGPDGPTTNNEQFF.

The CDR3 coding sequence is TGTGCCAGCAGTGAAGGTTATACGTCCTACGAGCAGTACTTC. It yields the protein CASSEGYTSYEQYF. The chain links TRBV6-1 to TRBJ2-7; no reliable D call. Germline V CDR1 and CDR2: MNHNS, SASEGT. This CDR3 has 14 amino acids. V was trimmed by 1 base and J by 1 base, leaving 8 bases between them.